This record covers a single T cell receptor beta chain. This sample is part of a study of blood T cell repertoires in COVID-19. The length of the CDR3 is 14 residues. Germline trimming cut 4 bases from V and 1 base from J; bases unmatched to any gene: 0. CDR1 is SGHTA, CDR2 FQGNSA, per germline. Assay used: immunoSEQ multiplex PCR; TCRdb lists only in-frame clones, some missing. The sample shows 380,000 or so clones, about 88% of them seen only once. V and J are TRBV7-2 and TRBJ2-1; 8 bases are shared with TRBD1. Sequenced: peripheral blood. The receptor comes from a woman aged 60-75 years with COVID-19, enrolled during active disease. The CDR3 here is CASSYRGSYNEQFF. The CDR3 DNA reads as TGTGCCAGCAGCTACAGGGGGTCCTACAATGAGCAGTTCTTC. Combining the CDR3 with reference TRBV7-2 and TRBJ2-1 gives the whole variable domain GAGVSQSPSNKVTEKGKDVELRCDPISGHTALYWYRQSLGQGLEFLIYFQGNSAPDKSGLPSDRFSAERTGGSVSTLTIQRTQQEDSAVYLCASSYRGSYNEQFFGPGTRLTVL.